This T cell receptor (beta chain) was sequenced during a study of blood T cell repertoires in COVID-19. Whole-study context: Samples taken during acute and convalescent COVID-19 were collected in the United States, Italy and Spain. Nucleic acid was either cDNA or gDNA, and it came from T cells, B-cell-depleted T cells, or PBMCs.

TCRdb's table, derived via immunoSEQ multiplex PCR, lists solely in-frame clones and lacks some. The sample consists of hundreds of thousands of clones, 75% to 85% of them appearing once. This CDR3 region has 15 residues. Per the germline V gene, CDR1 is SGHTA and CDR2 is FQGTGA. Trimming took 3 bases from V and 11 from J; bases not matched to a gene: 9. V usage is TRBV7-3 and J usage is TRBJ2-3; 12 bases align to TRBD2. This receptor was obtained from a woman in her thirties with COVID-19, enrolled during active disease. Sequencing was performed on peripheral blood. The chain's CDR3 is CASSFPSSGGAWQYF. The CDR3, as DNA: TGTGCCAGCAGCTTCCCGTCTAGCGGGGGGGCTTGGCAGTATTTT. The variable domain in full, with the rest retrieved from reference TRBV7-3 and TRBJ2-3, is GAGVSQTPSNKVTEKGKYVELRCDPISGHTALYWYRQSLGQGPEFLIYFQGTGAADDSGLPNDRFFAVRPEGSVSTLKIQRTERGDSAVYLCASSFPSSGGAWQYFGPGTRLTVL.